The rows below give T cell receptor beta chains drawn from one sample of a study of Tregs in tolerant kidney transplant recipients. TCRdb's table, derived via immunoSEQ multiplex PCR, lists solely in-frame clones and lacks some. The sample carries about 61,000 clones, 80% to 90% recorded once. This material consisted of Tregs from blood, taken before the transplant. These receptors all come from a human donor who received a combined kidney and bone marrow transplant. Both conserved end residues are part of each CDR3.

TRBV10-3 | CAISERLGRRDTEAFF
TRBV19 | CASSIGGQGTGELFF
TRBV7-6 | CASSPTGTGDATNEKLFF
TRBV7-9 | CAAGSNSGANVLTF
TRBV5-1 | CASSLDGSGQGSWDF
TRBV15 | CATSREEWGIRQFF
TRBV19 | CASRGAISPLHF
TRBV19 | CASSIDRNYGYTF
TRBV19 | CASSPILGQGRNYEQYF
TRBV5-1 | CASSLFSGQGNSPLHF
TRBV4-1 | CASSHRPSGGAFDEQFF
TRBV7-2 | CASSLAGGTGELFF
TRBV5-1 | CASSLAGAGSNTGELFF
TRBV30 | CAWSVGGAGNYGYTF
TRBV6-5 | CASSSTDEQYF
TRBV5-8 | CASSLDRRVGPASEQYF